This T cell receptor beta chain is from a study of T-cell reconstitution after alpha-beta-depleted transplantation in children. About this clonotype itself: Its target is unknown.

Germline assignment: CDR1 DFQATT and CDR2 SNEGSKA (reference sequence). This CDR3 has 13 residues. V lost 6 bases, J lost 6 bases, and 16 bases lay in between. Overall study findings and caveats: Counts and diversity of T cells one year after transplant came mostly from newly produced T cells. In patients about two months after transplant, alpha-beta T cells reportedly arose from several hundred expanded graft clones. High day-60 TCRbeta diversity in some patients came from surviving recipient T cells and thymic progenitors.

Using unique molecular identifiers, the investigators prepared the TCRbeta library. A single record per CDR3 protein comes from TCRdb applying MiXCR to the PCR reads. The sample records about 130,000 distinct CDR3 sequences, 8% to 10% being singletons. This TCR came from a girl under two years old who had a stem cell transplant for combined immunodeficiency, so the T cells may come from the graft donor. The chain has TRBV20-1 and TRBJ2-3; no firm D call. Sequencing used PBMCs, mostly from graft donor cells, obtained 180 days after TCRalphabeta/CD19-depleted stem cell transplant. The CDR3 reads CSAKGSPLDTQYF. The CDR3 DNA is TGCAGTGCCAAGGGCTCCCCTCTTGATACGCAGTATTTT.